This paragraph covers one T cell receptor (beta chain) sequence. The data are from a study of T cell changes during pregnancy in multiple sclerosis. Generated by immunoSEQ multiplex PCR, the TCRdb table keeps only in-frame clones and is missing some. Of more than 55,000 clones in the sample, just over 90% are singletons; the top ten hold under 1.5%. The CDR3 is 13 residues long. Trimming pared 5 bases from V and 4 bases from J, leaving 9 bases between. Per germline, CDR1 LNHDA and CDR2 SQIVND (reference sequence). This receptor was identified in a female donor with multiple sclerosis, enrolled in a pregnancy study. The input for sequencing was peripheral blood, taken in the second trimester of pregnancy. This sequence joins TRBV19 and TRBJ1-5; D unclear. For the CDR3, the DNA is TGTGCCAGTAGTCCCCTCCAGAATCAGCCCCAGCATTTT. The encoded protein is CASSPLQNQPQHF.